This TCR beta chain was identified during a study of neurological immune-mediated disorders. Study conclusions and caveats: No sharing of CDR3 amino acid sequences was observed among expanded clones across subjects, suggesting private repertoires in all groups.

Synthesis of cDNA was carried out by template-switch 5'RACE. The reaction used 10-nucleotide random UMIs. A single run covered 15-18 subjects with over 190 million TCR-beta sequences. One entry per CDR3 protein, called by TCRdb with MiXCR from the 5' RACE reads. The sample holds roughly 49,000 distinct CDR3 sequences; roughly 12% are singletons and the top ten take 9%. The time point here: longitudinal time-point 3. The unsorted libraries were prepared from 2 million PBMCs (stored at -80 C). This clonotype was detected many times. What it binds is not known. Sequencing input: PBMCs. This receptor was identified in a male donor with HTLV-1-associated myelopathy (HAM/TSP).

CDR3 bases: TGCGCCAGCAACACCATCGGCACAGATACGCAGTATTTT. This encodes CASNTIGTDTQYF. This rearrangement joins TRBV5-1 to TRBJ2-3; D is unclear. The CDR3 totals 13 residues. Germline-derived CDR1 and CDR2 are SGHRS and YFSETQ. Between the trimmed V and J ends, which lost 6 bases and 1 base, there was a span of 9 bases.